The 14 T cell receptor beta chains below all came from one sample that was sequenced in a study of cytomegalovirus exposure and HLA in healthy donors. 60 Vbeta and 13 Jbeta primers were used in PCR. Profiled with immunoSEQ multiplex PCR; TCRdb holds only in-frame clones, not every one. The table shows 55,000 to 75,000 clones, with about four fifths occurring only once. The sample consisted of PBMCs. Source of these receptors: a man aged 30 to 45 in good health and CMV-seropositive.

The chain recombines TRBV25-1 with TRBJ1-2, with TRBD1 identical over 8 bases. Germline-derived CDR1 and CDR2 are MGHDK and SYGVNS. V shed 1 base, J shed 3 bases, and the junction held 4 bases outside the gene matches. This CDR3 contains 15 residues. CDR3 coding DNA: TGTGCCAGCAGTGAATCCTCCAGGGGGCACTATGGCTACACCTTC. It encodes CASSESSRGHYGYTF.

V and J are TRBV18 and TRBJ1-4, with 7 positions matching TRBD1. With V trimmed by 3 bases and J by 7 bases, 5 bases remained unmatched. Germline V gene lookup returns CDR1 KGHSH and CDR2 LQKENI. This CDR3 region has 14 residues. CDR3 sequence reads: CASSPGTDSEKLFF. DNA for the CDR3: TGTGCCAGCTCACCGGGGACAGACAGTGAAAAACTGTTTTTT.

The gene calls are TRBV7-3 and TRBJ2-7, with 9 bases that match TRBD1. Per the germline V gene, CDR1 is SGHTA and CDR2 is FQGTGA. The CDR3 length is 14 residues. V dropped 3 bases and J dropped 2; count of bases not matched to a gene: 2. The CDR3 sequence: CASSLDRGTYEQYF. The CDR3 region has the DNA TGTGCCAGCAGCTTGGACAGGGGTACCTACGAGCAGTACTTC.

The chain employs TRBV7-9 and TRBJ2-2; 10 bases align to TRBD1. The CDR3 runs 15 residues. Trimming took 5 bases from V and 7 from J; bases not matched to a gene: 7. The germline gives CDR1 SEHNR, CDR2 FQNEAQ (reference sequence). In DNA form, the CDR3 reads TGTGCCAGCAGCCCCCCGGACAGGGGGAGCGGGGAGCTGTTTTTT. Translating gives CASSPPDRGSGELFF.

The V call is TRBV5-1, the J call TRBJ1-2; unclear D gene. This CDR3 is built from 15 residues. The V and J ends lost 4 bases and 13 bases respectively, with 26 bases between them. Germline V gives CDR1 SGHRS, CDR2 YFSETQ. The CDR3, as DNA: TGCGCCAGCAGCCCGGTCGTGTCCAGGAACGGCGAGAGCACCTTC. Residues: CASSPVVSRNGESTF.

The chain carries TRBV4-3 and TRBJ1-2; D unclear. CDR1 is LGHNA, CDR2 YSLEER, per germline. Deletions cut 2 bases from V and 4 bases from J, with 8 bases between. The CDR3 consists of 13 residues. The CDR3 sequence: CASSQRAPYGYTF. CDR3 nucleotide sequence: TGCGCCAGCAGCCAACGCGCCCCCTATGGCTACACCTTC.

The chain employs TRBV9 and TRBJ1-1, with D perhaps matching TRBD1 (6 bases). With 3 bases removed from V and 7 bases from J, the gap between germline ends came to 16 bases. Germline V gene lookup returns CDR1 SGDLS and CDR2 YYNGEE. The CDR3 loop spans 14 amino acids. CDR3 DNA: TGTGCCAGCAGCGGGGAACAGGGACCCTATGAAGCTTTCTTT. This translates into CASSGEQGPYEAFF.

The CDR3 region is CASSLSGEGRQPQHF. The DNA of the CDR3 is TGTGCCAGCAGCCTGAGCGGGGAGGGTAGGCAGCCCCAGCATTTT. The genes are TRBV7-2 and TRBJ1-5; D remains ambiguous. This CDR3 comprises 15 residues. The germline V gene has CDR1 SGHTA and CDR2 FQGNSA. The V and J ends lost 5 bases and 7 bases respectively, with 18 bases between them.

The sample holds a few counts of this clone. The chain uses TRBV30 and TRBJ1-4, with 7 positions matching TRBD1. After removal of 5 bases from V and 10 bases from J, the junction contained 10 bases not matched to a gene. CDR1 is GTSNPN, CDR2 SVGIG, per germline (reference sequence). The CDR3 is 13 residues long. The CDR3 spells CAWDRVNSGKLFF. As DNA, the CDR3 is TGTGCCTGGGACAGGGTTAATTCAGGAAAACTGTTTTTT.

The chain carries TRBV29-1 and TRBJ2-1, with D perhaps TRBD2 (6 bases). Germline-derived CDR1 and CDR2 are SQVTM and ANQGSEA. CDR3 size: 11 residues. V shed 8 bases and J shed 9 bases, with 14 bases lying between them. CDR3 in DNA: TGCAGCCCGGGACTTCAAGGTGAGCAGTTCTTC. The encoded protein is CSPGLQGEQFF.

The chain couples TRBV7-3 to TRBJ2-3; no clear D. The ends were cut back, 2 bases at V and 5 bases at J, with 8 bases in the middle. Germline values: CDR1 SGHTA, CDR2 FQGTGA. The CDR3 has 13 residues. DNA of the CDR3: TGTGCCAGCAGCTTAGACTTACGAGATACGCAGTATTTT. It yields the protein CASSLDLRDTQYF.

Points on this clone: A junction end diverges from the germline sequence, so it may reflect a read error. The chain uses TRBV6-1 and TRBJ2-7; 10 bases match TRBD1. The CDR3 is 12 amino acids. Germline V gene sequence: CDR1 MNHNS, CDR2 SASEGT. The CDR3 here is CASSSMDRGTLF. CDR3 DNA: TGTGCCAGCAGTTCCATGGACAGGGGGACCCTTTTC.

This chain links TRBV4-3 with TRBJ2-7; 7 bases align to TRBD2. This CDR3 is 15 amino acids long. With V trimmed by 3 bases and J by 1 base, 6 bases remained unmatched. Germline loops: CDR1 LGHNA, CDR2 YSLEER. CDR3 nucleotides: TGCGCCAGCAGCCAGGTGGGCGGGGGATCCTACGAGCAGTACTTC. It translates to CASSQVGGGSYEQYF.

This clone was counted a single time. The chain carries TRBV27 and TRBJ1-2; D gene ambiguous. With 3 bases removed from V and 8 bases from J, the gap between germline ends came to 13 bases. Per germline, CDR1 MNHEY and CDR2 SMNVEV (reference sequence). The CDR3 sequence is 13 residues long. This CDR3 is CASSFQGPGGYTF. CDR3 sequence (DNA): TGTGCCAGCAGTTTCCAAGGACCGGGGGGCTACACCTTC.